These 6 T cell receptor beta chains came from one sample sequenced in a study of OX40 agonist ivuxolimab in advanced cancers. Assay: immunoSEQ multiplex PCR; the TCRdb copy retains only in-frame clones and omits some. Among around 97,000 clones listed, around 80% were seen once. The material sequenced was CD4+ or CD8+ T cells sorted from blood, taken in a trial of the OX40 agonist ivuxolimab. These receptors were taken from an adult with an advanced solid tumor such as melanoma, head and neck, liver or kidney cancer.

The chain recombines TRBV29-1 with TRBJ1-4; weak D call: TRBD1 (5 bases). Per germline, CDR1 SQVTM and CDR2 ANQGSEA. The V end was cut by 5 bases, the J end by 5 bases, with 15 bases between. The CDR3 has 14 residues. The CDR3 DNA follows: TGCAGCGTTCGGAGGAGGGGAAAGAATGAAAAACTGTTTTTT. It translates to CSVRRRGKNEKLFF.

The rearrangement links TRBV7-2 to TRBJ1-5; tentative D call: TRBD1 (6 bases). This CDR3 is built from 16 residues. The ends were cut back, 1 base at V and 6 bases at J, with 16 bases in the middle. Germline V CDR1 and CDR2: SGHTA, FQGNSA. The CDR3 protein is CASSLGTGQGSQPQHF. CDR3 bases: TGTGCCAGCAGCTTAGGTACAGGGCAGGGGAGTCAGCCCCAGCATTTT.

The chain combines TRBV6-5 with TRBJ2-5, with D hard to call. CDR1 is MNHEY, CDR2 SVGAGI, per germline. The length of the CDR3 is 13 residues. Trimming removed 2 bases at V and 2 bases at J, with 6 bases between. CDR3 DNA sequence: TGTGCCAGCAGTTACCACTTTCAAGAGACCCAGTACTTC. Protein sequence: CASSYHFQETQYF.

This rearrangement joins TRBV6-5 to TRBJ1-2; 7 bases align to TRBD1. J was trimmed by 8 bases and V by 5 bases; bases with no gene match: 5. The CDR3 length is 12 residues. CDR1 and CDR2 from the germline V gene are MNHEY and SVGAGI. The CDR3 reads CASSVGTDGYTF. The DNA of the CDR3 is TGTGCCAGCAGTGTCGGGACAGACGGCTACACCTTC.

The chain has TRBV7-8 and TRBJ2-5; 15 bases match TRBD2. Trimming took 4 bases from V and 7 from J; bases not matched to a gene: 4. The germline V gene encodes CDR1 SGHVS and CDR2 FQNEAQ. This CDR3 is built from 15 residues. The CDR3 here is CASSSGLAGGGTQYF. CDR3 bases: TGTGCCAGCAGCTCAGGACTAGCGGGAGGGGGGACCCAGTACTTC.

This clone was seen a single time. The chain has TRBV5-1 and TRBJ2-5; D not certain. The CDR3 length is 16 residues. CDR1 and CDR2 from the germline V gene are SGHRS and YFSETQ. V was clipped by 5 bases and J by 2 bases, with 19 bases between them. The chain's CDR3 is CASSSIRVLPQETQYF. The CDR3 coding sequence is TGCGCCAGCAGTAGTATCCGGGTTCTCCCGCAAGAGACCCAGTACTTC.